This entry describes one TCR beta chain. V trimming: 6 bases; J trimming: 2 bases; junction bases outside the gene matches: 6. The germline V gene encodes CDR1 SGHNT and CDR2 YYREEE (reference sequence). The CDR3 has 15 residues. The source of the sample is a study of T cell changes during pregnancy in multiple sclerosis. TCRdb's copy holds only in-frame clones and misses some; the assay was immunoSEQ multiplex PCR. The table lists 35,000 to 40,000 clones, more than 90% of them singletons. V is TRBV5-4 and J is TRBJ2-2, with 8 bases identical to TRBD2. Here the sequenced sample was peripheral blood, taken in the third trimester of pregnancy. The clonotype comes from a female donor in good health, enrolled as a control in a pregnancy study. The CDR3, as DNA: TGTGCCAGCACCACGCGGGGGGACAACACCGGGGAGCTGTTTTTT. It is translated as CASTTRGDNTGELFF.